The 21 T cell receptor beta chains given below trace back to one sample, sequenced in a study of response to subunit inactivated influenza vaccine. TCRdb itself ran the RT-PCR reads through MiXCR, one entry per CDR3 protein. The sample lists about 700,000 distinct CDR3 sequences; about a sixth were seen once. Sample: PBMCs from blood, taken about 12 days after vaccination. These receptors were taken from a man in his fifties who received an inactivated influenza vaccine.

The chain recombines TRBV7-9 with TRBJ2-4, with D maybe TRBD2 (6 bases). The CDR3 loop spans 16 amino acids. In germline, CDR1 is SEHNR, CDR2 FQNEAQ (reference sequence). V was cut by 1 base and J by 6 bases, with 16 bases left in between. The CDR3 is CASSLVQGRGSNIQYF. DNA of the CDR3: TGTGCCAGCAGCTTAGTTCAAGGCCGGGGGTCAAACATTCAGTACTTC.

This clonotype was seen a few times. This rearrangement joins TRBV3-1 to TRBJ2-7, with 9 bases lining up with TRBD2. The germline gives CDR1 LGHDT, CDR2 YNNKEL (reference sequence). The CDR3 loop spans 15 amino acids. The ends lost 1 base at V and 2 bases at J; junction bases unmatched: 3. The CDR3 is CASSQGAGGTYEQYF. CDR3 coding DNA: TGTGCCAGCAGCCAAGGAGCGGGGGGCACCTACGAGCAGTACTTC.

The rearrangement links TRBV4-2 to TRBJ2-1; D might be TRBD1 (6 bases). V was clipped by 0 bases and J by 6 bases, with 9 bases between them. The CDR3 contains 14 residues. In germline, CDR1 is LGHNA, CDR2 YNFKEQ. The CDR3 reads CASSQEVQGNEQFF. CDR3 DNA sequence: TGTGCCAGCAGCCAAGAGGTACAGGGCAATGAGCAGTTCTTC.

This clonotype came up a few times. The CDR3 nucleotides read TGTGCCAGCAGCACTTCAGGGAATAGCAATCAGCCCCAGCATTTT. Its translation: CASSTSGNSNQPQHF. This chain connects TRBV7-8 to TRBJ1-5; D is possibly TRBD1 (5 bases). Germline V gene sequence: CDR1 SGHVS, CDR2 FQNEAQ. The V gene lost 5 bases and the J gene lost 0 bases, with 11 bases spanning the gap. The CDR3 length is 15 residues.

This clonotype was observed a handful of times. V gene TRBV20-1 combines with J gene TRBJ2-3, with 9 bases fitting TRBD2. The CDR3 runs 14 residues. With V trimmed by 1 base and J by 4 bases, 3 bases remained unmatched. The germline CDR1 and CDR2 sequences are DFQATT and SNEGSKA (reference sequence). Written as DNA, the CDR3 is TGCAGTGCTAGAGGCCTAGCGGGATCAGATACGCAGTATTTT. This codes for CSARGLAGSDTQYF.

There are a few counts of this clonotype. The rearrangement uses TRBV7-2 and TRBJ1-5, with D hard to call. V shed 7 bases and J shed 0 bases, with 10 bases lying between them. Per germline, CDR1 SGHTA and CDR2 FQGNSA. This CDR3 has 14 residues. CDR3 in DNA: TGTGCCAGCACCATGGAGTATAGCAATCAGCCCCAGCATTTT. It specifies CASTMEYSNQPQHF.

The chain carries TRBV5-1 and TRBJ1-4; 7 nucleotides align to TRBD1. CDR1 is SGHRS, CDR2 YFSETQ, per germline. The V segment lost 7 bases and the J segment 10 bases; nucleotides outside the gene matches: 10. This CDR3 has 13 amino acids. The CDR3 DNA is TGCGCCAGCGGCGACAGGGAGTCGGGAAAACTGTTTTTT. It yields the protein CASGDRESGKLFF.

This clonotype was observed a few times. The chain employs TRBV10-3 and TRBJ2-7; no firm D call. The CDR3 runs 13 residues. Germline lookup yields CDR1 ENHRY and CDR2 SYGVKD. V lost 5 bases and J lost 2, with 10 bases in between. The CDR3 nucleotides read TGTGCCATCAGTTGGGCGGCTGCCTACGAGCAGTACTTC. Its protein product is CAISWAAAYEQYF.

The chain has TRBV6-2 or TRBV6-3 and TRBJ2-2, with 9 bases identical to TRBD1. CDR3 length: 15 residues. V was clipped by 6 bases and J by 6 bases; unmatched bases: 8. Looked up from germline, CDR1 is MNHEY and CDR2 is SVGEGT. CDR3 sequence reads: CASRPGTGWPGELFF. The CDR3 DNA is TGTGCCAGCAGGCCCGGGACAGGGTGGCCCGGGGAGCTGTTTTTT.

This chain uses TRBV4-3 with TRBJ1-6; D not resolved. The CDR3 consists of 14 residues. Between the trimmed V and J ends, which lost 1 base and 10 bases, there was a span of 11 bases. Germline CDR1 LGHNA, CDR2 YSLEER. The CDR3 reads CASSQGRIRSPLHF. For the CDR3, the DNA is TGCGCCAGCAGCCAAGGCCGGATCCGGTCACCCCTCCACTTT.

This clonotype came up once. The V call is TRBV20-1, the J call TRBJ2-1; 11 bases fit TRBD2. V shed 4 bases, J shed 4 bases, and the junction held 6 bases outside the gene matches. Germline CDR1 is DFQATT and CDR2 is SNEGSKA (reference sequence). The CDR3 runs to 15 residues. The DNA for the CDR3 is TGCAGTGCTATACCAACTAGCGGGGGTTACAATGAGCAGTTCTTC. Its protein is CSAIPTSGGYNEQFF.

This clonotype was detected only a few times. The rearrangement joins TRBV2 to TRBJ2-3; D unresolved. The ends were cut back, 7 bases at V and 1 base at J, with 9 bases in the middle. This CDR3 is 13 amino acids long. The germline CDR1 and CDR2 sequences are SNHLY and FYNNEI. CDR3 DNA sequence: TGTGCCAGCACCCTCATCCGCACAGATACGCAGTATTTT. Translating it yields CASTLIRTDTQYF.

This clonotype was seen more than once but under ten times. The V gene is TRBV12-3 or TRBV12-4, the J gene TRBJ1-2; D possibly corresponds to TRBD1 (5 bases). Trimming removed 6 bases from V and 4 bases from J, with 15 bases in between. The CDR3 length is 14 residues. The CDR3 DNA sequence: TGTGCCAGCAGCCCGACTAAGACAGCCTATGGCTACACCTTC. This codes for CASSPTKTAYGYTF.

The chain joins TRBV30 to TRBJ2-1; TRBD2 matches at 10 bases. Trimming took 2 bases from V and 3 from J; bases not matched to a gene: 10. The CDR3 is 17 residues long. Germline CDR1 is GTSNPN and CDR2 is SVGIG (reference sequence). The CDR3 DNA reads as TGTGCCTGGAGTCGCACCCGGACTAGCGGAGTCTACAATGAGCAGTTCTTC. It is translated as CAWSRTRTSGVYNEQFF. Based on the CDR3 plus reference TRBV30 and TRBJ2-1, the full variable domain is SQTIHQWPATLVQPVGSPLSLECTVEGTSNPNLYWYRQAAGRGLQLLFYSVGIGQISSEVPQNLSASRPQDRQFILSSKKLLLSDSGFYLCAWSRTRTSGVYNEQFFGPGTRLTVL.

The chain uses TRBV4-1 and TRBJ2-1; TRBD2 matches 10 bases. Germline assignment: CDR1 MGHRA and CDR2 YSYEKL. The J segment lost 8 bases and the V segment lost 2 bases, leaving 6 bases of the junction unmatched. The CDR3 length is 15 residues. The CDR3 DNA follows: TGCGCCAGCAGCCAACTAGCGGGAGTTGTCGATGAGCAGTTCTTC. This codes for CASSQLAGVVDEQFF.

This clonotype was seen a few times. The rearrangement uses TRBV20-1 and TRBJ2-1; a weak D match, TRBD2 (6 bases). CDR1 is DFQATT and CDR2 is SNEGSKA in the germline V gene (reference sequence). The CDR3 spans 15 residues. V shed 2 bases and J shed 2 bases, with 13 bases lying between them. DNA of the CDR3: TGCAGTGCTAGACCGCTGGCGGGGCCCTACAATGAGCAGTTCTTC. It specifies CSARPLAGPYNEQFF.

The chain links TRBV24-1 to TRBJ1-5; D is unresolved. Trimming took 5 bases from V and 8 from J, leaving 18 bases between them. Germline CDR1 reads KGHDR; CDR2 reads SFDVKD. The CDR3 consists of 15 residues. This CDR3 reads CATSVSRWLIEPQHF. CDR3 sequence (DNA): TGTGCCACCAGTGTAAGCAGGTGGCTGATTGAGCCCCAGCATTTT.

The genes are TRBV10-3 and TRBJ2-7, with TRBD2 as a possible D gene (5 bases). Germline CDR1 reads ENHRY; CDR2 reads SYGVKD. The V gene lost 6 bases and the J gene lost 0 bases, with 15 bases spanning the gap. This CDR3 has 15 residues. In nucleotides, the CDR3 is TGTGCCATCAGGGTCAGTGAGGGCTACTCCTACGAGCAGTACTTC. Its protein is CAIRVSEGYSYEQYF.

V gene TRBV5-1 combines with J gene TRBJ2-1; the D gene is possibly TRBD2 (6 bases). The V gene's germline CDR1 is SGHRS and CDR2 YFSETQ. This CDR3 is built from 13 residues. Trimming pared 6 bases from V and 6 bases from J, leaving 13 bases between. The CDR3 is CASNLGDFNEQFF. CDR3 bases: TGCGCCAGCAACCTCGGGGACTTCAATGAGCAGTTCTTC.

This clonotype was seen many times. The chain joins TRBV20-1 to TRBJ2-5, with D tentatively TRBD1 (5 bases). Trimming left V 5 bases short and J 5 bases short, with 18 bases between. This CDR3 comprises 14 residues. From germline, CDR1 is DFQATT and CDR2 SNEGSKA (reference sequence). The CDR3 nucleotides read TGCAGTGCTGAGGACATTGTGGGAAGGGAGACCCAGTACTTC. This codes for CSAEDIVGRETQYF.

The genes are TRBV12-3 or TRBV12-4 and TRBJ1-4; D possibly corresponds to TRBD1 (5 bases). This CDR3 has 11 amino acids. Trimming pared 7 bases from V and 11 bases from J, leaving 11 bases between. CDR3 nucleotide sequence: TGTGCCAGCACCGTCGGGACCAAACTGTTTTTT. Amino acid sequence: CASTVGTKLFF.